A single T cell receptor beta chain is shown here with its context. The antigen is unknown. This record comes from a study of cytomegalovirus exposure and HLA in healthy donors. Study results and caveats: Later work associated roughly 15,000 TCR beta sequences with HLA alleles at 0.05 false discovery rate. Most TCR sequences were rare, but some public TCRs occurred in many donors.

Deletions cut 3 bases from V and 3 bases from J, with 11 bases between. Germline loops: CDR1 GTSNPN, CDR2 SVGIG (reference sequence). This CDR3 has 13 amino acids. PCR was performed using 60 Vbeta and 13 Jbeta primers. Profiling relied on immunoSEQ multiplex PCR, and the TCRdb table lists in-frame clones only, not all of them. The table records some 200,000 clones, 83% of them present only once. Material: PBMCs. V usage is TRBV30 and J usage is TRBJ1-1; D unresolved. The origin of this receptor is a girl under 18 in good health and CMV-seronegative. The CDR3 here is CAWRSTLYTEAFF. DNA of the CDR3: TGTGCCTGGAGATCGACATTGTACACTGAAGCTTTCTTT.